This paragraph covers one TCR beta chain sequence. Its antigen is not identified. Germline CDR1 is KGHSH and CDR2 is LQKENI. CDR3 size: 16 residues. 5'RACE template switching with UMIs produced the TCR beta cDNA. TCRdb processed the 5' RACE reads again and assigns one entry to each CDR3 protein, with no DNA. In total, the table holds some 390,000 distinct CDR3 sequences. This entry comes from a study of T cells expressing NK-cell markers. In the study overall: Seropositivity for HCMV was found in most of the eight sequenced donors, with one seronegative. General study findings and limits: These same clonotypes (in four donors) also led the CD3+CD56-NKG2C+ fraction. Questions lingered over whether expanded NKG2C+ T cell clones were HCMV-specific.

This chain uses TRBV18 with TRBJ2-5; TCRdb picks TRBD1, but there is no DNA to check that call. This sequence originates from a woman in her forties or fifties in good health. The sequencing input was blood T cells: a sorted CD56 or NKG2C T cell subset, CD4+ or CD8+ T cells, or bulk PBMC T cells (not recorded which). CDR3 protein: CASSPPVTGVSETQYF.